The 10 T cell receptor beta chains given below trace back to one sample, sequenced in a study of T cell responses to AZD1222 COVID-19 vaccine. Only in-frame clones appear in the TCRdb table, and some are missing; sequencing was by immunoSEQ multiplex PCR. The sample lists 120,000 or so clones, 70% to 90% occurring once. The source material was peripheral blood, sampled 28 days after the second AZD1222 dose. The receptor set was obtained from an adult who received the AZD1222 COVID-19 vaccine.

The rearrangement uses TRBV9 and TRBJ1-2; TRBD1 matches 7 bases. The ends lost 4 bases at V and 5 bases at J; junction bases unmatched: 14. The CDR3 sequence is 16 residues long. In germline, CDR1 is SGDLS, CDR2 YYNGEE. The CDR3 nucleotides read TGTGCCAGCAGCCCACTGGGACAGTTCCTTGGGTATGGCTACACCTTC. This encodes CASSPLGQFLGYGYTF. Supplemented by reference TRBV9 and TRBJ1-2, the full variable domain reads DSGVTQTPKHLITATGQRVTLRCSPRSGDLSVYWYQQSLDQGLQFLIQYYNGEERAKGNILERFSAQQFPDLHSELNLSSLELGDSALYFCASSPLGQFLGYGYTFGSGTRLTVV.

This clone was seen a handful of times. The junction departs from the called germline gene at one end, perhaps through a read error. The chain has TRBV20-1 and TRBJ1-6; the D gene is possibly TRBD1 (6 bases). CDR1 is DFQATT and CDR2 is SNEGSKA in the germline V gene (reference sequence). There are 11 residues in the CDR3. CDR3 amino acids: CSAREGAPLHF. As DNA, the CDR3 is TGCAGTGCCAGAGAGGGGGCACCCCTCCACTTT.

The DNA for the CDR3 is TGTGCCAGCCCCTGGACAGACCCAACTGGAAACACCATATATTTT. It encodes CASPWTDPTGNTIYF. The V call is TRBV9, the J call TRBJ1-3, with a weak D call TRBD1 (6 bases). Germline CDR1 is SGDLS and CDR2 is YYNGEE. V dropped 7 bases and J dropped 2 bases, with 16 bases sitting between them. The CDR3 covers 15 residues.

Concerning this clone itself: Other DNA sequences within the sample encode an identical CDR3. J is TRBJ2-3 and V is TRBV7-2; D is possibly TRBD2 (5 bases). The CDR3 extends over 13 amino acids. Trimming removed 0 bases from V and 4 bases from J, with 5 bases in between. The germline V gene has CDR1 SGHTA and CDR2 FQGNSA. The CDR3 here is CASSLARADTQYF. The CDR3 DNA reads TGTGCCAGCAGCTTAGCGCGGGCAGATACGCAGTATTTT.

V is TRBV5-1 and J is TRBJ2-7, with 8 bases matching TRBD2. J gave up 2 bases and V 3 bases, and 10 bases lay outside the gene matches. The CDR3 contains 16 residues. Germline V gives CDR1 SGHRS, CDR2 YFSETQ. The CDR3 sequence: CASSSPLGGAPYEQYF. CDR3 coding DNA: TGCGCCAGCAGCTCCCCTCTCGGGGGGGCCCCCTACGAGCAGTACTTC.

V and J are TRBV27 and TRBJ2-7; D unclear. Germline lookup yields CDR1 MNHEY and CDR2 SMNVEV (reference sequence). V was clipped by 4 bases and J by 1 base, with 8 bases between them. The CDR3 is made up of 13 amino acids. CDR3 sequence reads: CASSSPISYEQYF. DNA of the CDR3: TGTGCCAGCAGTTCGCCTATATCCTACGAGCAGTACTTC.

The gene calls are TRBV19 and TRBJ2-1; weak D call: TRBD2 (7 bases). Germline V CDR1 and CDR2: LNHDA, SQIVND (reference sequence). Trimming took 5 bases from V and 0 from J, leaving 20 bases between them. This CDR3 has 18 residues. The CDR3 is CASSAGWAGASSYNEQFF. CDR3 DNA sequence: TGTGCCAGTAGTGCCGGGTGGGCGGGGGCGAGCTCCTACAATGAGCAGTTCTTC.

The chain joins TRBV2 to TRBJ1-2, with D hard to call. Germline CDR1 and CDR2: SNHLY and FYNNEI. V lost 7 bases, J lost 4 bases, and 13 bases lay in between. The CDR3 is 13 residues long. CDR3 residues: CASIWEGGYGYTF. CDR3 coding DNA: TGTGCCAGCATCTGGGAGGGAGGCTATGGCTACACCTTC.

The CDR3: CASSTKLRGGEAFF. The CDR3, as DNA: TGTGCCAGCAGTACGAAACTCAGGGGCGGCGAAGCTTTCTTT. V usage is TRBV6-2 or TRBV6-3 and J usage is TRBJ1-1; perhaps TRBD1 as D (6 bases). CDR1 MNHEY and CDR2 SVGEGT come from the germline V gene. The CDR3 totals 14 residues. V dropped 5 bases and J dropped 8 bases, with 18 bases sitting between them.

This clone came up once. V gene TRBV19 combines with J gene TRBJ1-1; no reliable D call. Germline values: CDR1 LNHDA, CDR2 SQIVND (reference sequence). V was trimmed by 7 bases and J by 8 bases, leaving 17 bases between them. This CDR3 region has 13 residues. CDR3: CASKGPVFSEAFF. In nucleotides, the CDR3 is TGTGCCAGTAAGGGTCCAGTTTTTTCGGAAGCTTTCTTT.